A single sample gave rise to the 21 T cell receptor beta chains below, sequenced in a study of lung T cells in sarcoidosis with Löfgren's syndrome. In TCRdb, the reads were re-called with MiXCR into one record per CDR3 protein. The data show roughly 63,000 distinct CDR3 sequences, about 20% seen once. The sequenced sample was CD4+ T cells from PBMCs. The receptors were gathered from a human donor with sarcoidosis (Löfgren's syndrome or another form), or a control subject (not recorded which).

This clonotype was recorded at least ten times. The V call is TRBV12-3 or TRBV12-4, the J call TRBJ2-7, with 8 positions matching TRBD1. Losses at the gene ends were 7 bases for V and 5 bases for J; bases not matched to a gene: 13. The CDR3 extends over 15 amino acids. The CDR3 sequence is CASTNPWAGGHEQYF. For the CDR3, the DNA is TGTGCCAGCACCAACCCATGGGCAGGGGGCCACGAGCAGTACTTC.

This chain uses TRBV5-1 with TRBJ2-1, with 7 bases identical to TRBD2. Germline V gene data show CDR1 as SGHRS and CDR2 as YFSETQ. The trim removed 0 bases at V and 8 bases at J, leaving 5 bases unmatched. This CDR3 spans 14 amino acids. The CDR3 DNA sequence: TGCGCCAGCAGCTTGGCAGGGAGGGGCGATGAGCAGTTCTTC. This encodes CASSLAGRGDEQFF.

About this clonotype itself: Given a much more abundant clone one base away, this may be a read error. The chain combines TRBV28 with TRBJ2-1; the D gene could be TRBD1 or TRBD2 (5 bases each). Germline CDR1 MDHEN, CDR2 SYDVKM. Trimming removed 11 bases at V and 7 bases at J, with 15 bases between. The CDR3 extends over 12 amino acids. The CDR3 DNA follows: TGTGCCGGCACCGGGGCAGGGAATGAGCAGTTCTTC. Translated, it gives CAGTGAGNEQFF.

About this clonotype itself: The junction does not match germline at one end; this may be a read error. The rearrangement joins TRBV7-6 to TRBJ2-1; D is uncertain. Germline V lookup: CDR1 SGHVS, CDR2 FNYEAQ. The CDR3 runs 12 residues. The CDR3 DNA reads as TGTGCCAGCAGCTTAGGTTGGGATGAGCAGTCCTTC. The encoded protein is CASSLGWDEQSF.

In this sample, this clonotype turned up a few times. The chain uses TRBV11-2 and TRBJ2-5; D not resolved. Germline CDR1 SGHAT, CDR2 FQNNGV. Trimming left V 5 bases short and J 5 bases short, with 15 bases between. This CDR3 is 14 amino acids long. CDR3 in amino acids: CASSKVDKTETQYF. The DNA for the CDR3 is TGTGCCAGCAGCAAAGTCGACAAGACGGAGACCCAGTACTTC.

This clonotype was picked up many times. The V and J genes are TRBV20-1 and TRBJ1-4; TRBD1 is a possible D gene (6 bases). Germline V gene data show CDR1 as DFQATT and CDR2 as SNEGSKA (reference sequence). CDR3 length: 16 residues. Trimming took 0 bases from V and 5 from J, leaving 16 bases between them. CDR3 region: CSARDLPGDQNEKLFF. The CDR3 coding sequence is TGCAGTGCTAGAGATCTCCCAGGGGACCAGAATGAAAAACTGTTTTTT.

With regard to this clonotype: This may stem from a read error, because a much larger clone lies one nucleotide away. The chain joins TRBV7-9 to TRBJ1-1; no clear D. The CDR3 is 15 amino acids. The V and J ends lost 2 bases and 6 bases respectively, with 16 bases between them. Germline loops: CDR1 SEHNR, CDR2 FQNEAQ (reference sequence). CDR3 nucleotides: TGTGCCAGCAGCTTAATCACCCAGGTCGGGGCTGAAGCTTTCTTT. It specifies CASSLITQVGAEAFF.

Many counts were recorded for this clonotype. The chain carries TRBV19 and TRBJ2-3, with D perhaps matching TRBD2 (6 bases). The V gene's germline CDR1 is LNHDA and CDR2 SQIVND (reference sequence). Trimming stripped 5 bases from V and 1 base from J, with 16 bases between. CDR3 size: 16 residues. The CDR3 region has the DNA TGTGCCAGTAGTCCTCGTTCGGGGGTGGGCACAGATACGCAGTATTTT. As protein: CASSPRSGVGTDTQYF.

The sample holds many counts of this clonotype. J is TRBJ2-1 and V is TRBV25-1, with 8 bases aligning to TRBD1. The length of the CDR3 is 15 residues. CDR1 MGHDK and CDR2 SYGVNS come from the germline V gene. Trimming at V came to 6 bases and at J to 4 bases, leaving 8 bases not matched to a gene. This CDR3 reads CASSPDRGLYNEQFF. Written as DNA, the CDR3 is TGTGCCAGCAGCCCCGACAGGGGCTTATACAATGAGCAGTTCTTC.

V usage is TRBV6-1 and J usage is TRBJ1-3; 9 bases are a match to TRBD1. J was trimmed by 1 base and V by 6 bases; bases with no gene match: 1. Germline CDR1 MNHNS, CDR2 SASEGT. The CDR3 totals 14 residues. Here the CDR3 reads CASRTGGSGNTIYF. CDR3 sequence (DNA): TGTGCCAGCAGGACAGGGGGATCTGGAAACACCATATATTTT.

This clonotype was seen a handful of times. The gene calls are TRBV18 and TRBJ2-3, with 8 positions matching TRBD2. Germline CDR1 and CDR2: KGHSH and LQKENI. V lost 5 bases, J lost 5 bases, and 6 bases stayed unmatched. CDR3 length: 14 amino acids. CDR3 in amino acids: CASSGGLAVDTQYF. The CDR3 nucleotides are TGTGCCAGCTCAGGAGGACTAGCAGTAGATACGCAGTATTTT.

This clonotype has at least ten counts. The J gene is TRBJ2-7, the V gene TRBV7-2; 12 positions match TRBD2. Germline V lookup: CDR1 SGHTA, CDR2 FQGNSA. The V gene end was trimmed by 7 bases and the J gene end by 4 bases; junction bases not matched to a gene: 8. The CDR3 runs 15 residues. CDR3: CASTVGTSGWYEQYF. The DNA for the CDR3 is TGTGCCAGCACCGTGGGGACTAGCGGGTGGTACGAGCAGTACTTC.

A remark on this clonotype: Given a much more abundant clone one base away, this may be a read error. The chain uses TRBV2 and TRBJ2-7; TRBD2 aligns across 11 bases. The CDR3 has 15 amino acids. With V trimmed by 2 bases and J by 3 bases, 3 bases remained unmatched. Germline CDR1 SNHLY, CDR2 FYNNEI. CDR3 DNA sequence: TGTGCCAGCAGTGAACATCTAGCGGGAGGCTACGAGCAGTACTTC. This encodes CASSEHLAGGYEQYF.

This clonotype was picked up many times. This rearrangement joins TRBV7-2 to TRBJ2-1; D remains ambiguous. CDR3 length equals 12 residues. V was clipped by 3 bases and J by 9 bases, with 9 bases between them. CDR1 and CDR2 from the germline V gene are SGHTA and FQGNSA. The CDR3 DNA is TGTGCCAGCAGCTTTGCGTCCCCTGAGCAGTTCTTC. It encodes CASSFASPEQFF.

This clonotype was seen repeatedly, ten times or more. The chain is built from TRBV28 and TRBJ1-1; perhaps TRBD1 as D (5 bases). This CDR3 is 15 amino acids long. The V gene lost 0 bases and the J gene lost 2 bases, with 10 bases spanning the gap. CDR1 is MDHEN, CDR2 SYDVKM, per germline. The CDR3 region has the DNA TGTGCCAGCAGTTTATGGGAGACAGATAACACTGAAGCTTTCTTT. It codes for CASSLWETDNTEAFF.

There are many counts of this clonotype. The chain has TRBV6-2 or TRBV6-3 and TRBJ1-5, with D perhaps TRBD1 (5 bases). The CDR3 is made up of 15 amino acids. Deletions cut 6 bases from V and 0 bases from J, with 12 bases between. Germline CDR1 is MNHEY and CDR2 is SVGEGT. This CDR3 is CASSPGPYSNQPQHF. CDR3 nucleotide sequence: TGTGCCAGCAGCCCGGGACCTTATAGCAATCAGCCCCAGCATTTT.

There are many counts of this clonotype. The V and J genes are TRBV7-2 and TRBJ2-7; D uncertain. Per germline, CDR1 SGHTA and CDR2 FQGNSA. The CDR3 extends over 14 amino acids. V shed 2 bases and J shed 2 bases, with 10 bases lying between them. The CDR3 bases are TGTGCCAGCAGCTTAAGAGCTCTCGCCTACGAGCAGTACTTC. This gives the protein CASSLRALAYEQYF.

This clonotype has a count of ten or more. The missing conserved phenylalanine or tryptophan at the end of this CDR3 makes a read error likely. It is unclear where the CDR3 begins or ends on the DNA, so no DNA is shown, and the CDR3 is as TCRdb lists it. The chain employs TRBV6-1 and TRBJ2-7; the table's D gene call, TRBD1, was not cross checked with the DNA. Counting both end residues, the CDR3 totals 11 amino acids. Germline V gene sequence: CDR1 MNHNS, CDR2 SASEGT. CDR3 sequence reads: CASSYGDRPPI.

By proportion, this clonotype is medium-sized. The DNA of the CDR3 is TGTGCCAGCAGTTACCAAAGGATGAACACTGAAGCTTTCTTT. It codes for CASSYQRMNTEAFF. The V and J genes are TRBV6-2 or TRBV6-3 and TRBJ1-1; D gene uncertain. Germline CDR1 is MNHEY and CDR2 is SVGEGT. This CDR3 comprises 14 residues. V lost 2 bases to trimming and J lost 0 bases, with 7 bases between them.

This clonotype appeared many times. The V call is TRBV18, the J call TRBJ1-2; D is perhaps TRBD1 (5 bases). CDR1 KGHSH and CDR2 LQKENI come from the germline V gene. This CDR3 has 13 amino acids. Trimming took off 3 bases at V and 8 bases at J, with 13 bases between the two ends. The CDR3, as DNA: TGTGCCAGCTCACCTACAGGAAACCAGGGCTACACCTTC. It translates to CASSPTGNQGYTF.

The J gene is TRBJ1-1, the V gene TRBV5-5, with D hard to call. Trimming stripped 1 base from V and 3 bases from J, with 16 bases between. The length of the CDR3 is 16 residues. Germline CDR1 is SGHKS and CDR2 is YYEKEE (reference sequence). CDR3 nucleotide sequence: TGTGCCAGCAGCTTGAAGTTCCGGAACTGGGACACTGAAGCTTTCTTT. It codes for CASSLKFRNWDTEAFF.